This T cell receptor beta chain was profiled in a study of T cell changes during pregnancy in multiple sclerosis. Germline V gene sequence: CDR1 LGHNA, CDR2 YNFKEQ. The CDR3 spans 19 residues. The V segment lost 1 base and the J segment 3 bases; nucleotides outside the gene matches: 12. Here immunoSEQ multiplex PCR was the method, and the copy in TCRdb shows in-frame clones only, minus some. The data contain roughly 47,000 clones, 80% to 90% of them seen just once; the ten biggest clones take up roughly 1.2%. The source of this sequence is a female donor with multiple sclerosis, enrolled in a pregnancy study. The chain combines TRBV4-2 with TRBJ2-7, with 13 bases aligning to TRBD2. This material consisted of CD4+ T cells from peripheral blood mononuclear cells, taken after pregnancy. CDR3 loop: CASSQVPGTSGNMDYEQYF. The CDR3 coding sequence is TGTGCCAGCAGCCAAGTCCCAGGGACTAGCGGGAACATGGACTACGAGCAGTACTTC.